Here is one T cell receptor (beta chain) with its context. This sample is drawn from a study of T cells in localized non-small cell lung cancer. Sequencing was performed with immunoSEQ multiplex PCR; in TCRdb, only in-frame clones are kept and a portion is missing. The sample has tens of thousands of clones, about 83% seen once. V gave up 2 bases and J gave up 4 bases, with 12 bases separating them. The CDR3 runs to 15 residues. The germline gives CDR1 SGHAT, CDR2 FQDESV (reference sequence). This chain links TRBV11-1 with TRBJ2-1; unclear D gene. The receptor was isolated from a female donor over 55 with stage I lung adenocarcinoma. The material sequenced was peripheral blood, taken before any cancer treatment. The CDR3 sequence: CASSLLPETYNEQFF. As DNA, the CDR3 is TGTGCCAGCAGCTTACTACCGGAGACATACAATGAGCAGTTCTTC.